The 31 T cell receptor beta chains given below trace back to one sample, sequenced in a study of monozygotic twins with inflammatory bowel disease. TCRdb reworked the 5' RACE reads into one entry per CDR3 protein, no DNA. The sample totals some 330,000 distinct CDR3 sequences. The specimen sequenced was blood. The receptor source for this set is a human donor with ulcerative colitis or Crohn's disease, or a healthy co-twin of an affected twin (not recorded which).

The CDR3 sequence is CSASGRNYEQYF. The V call is TRBV20-1, the J call TRBJ2-7; TCRdb's D gene call, TRBD1, goes unchecked for lack of DNA. Per germline, CDR1 DFQATT and CDR2 SNEGSKA (reference sequence). The CDR3 is 12 residues long.

The chain combines TRBV7-9 with TRBJ2-1. The CDR3 has 11 residues. Germline-derived CDR1 and CDR2 are SEHNR and FQNEAQ (reference sequence). The CDR3 loop reads CASSLITGQFF.

V is TRBV30 and J is TRBJ1-1; absent DNA, TCRdb's TRBD1 call cannot be checked. Germline-derived CDR1 and CDR2 are GTSNPN and SVGIG (reference sequence). CDR3 length equals 16 residues. The CDR3 reads CAWSVLRAAENTEAFF. The full variable domain, its missing parts supplied by reference TRBV30 and TRBJ1-1, is SQTIHQWPATLVQPVGSPLSLECTVEGTSNPNLYWYRQAAGRGLQLLFYSVGIGQISSEVPQNLSASRPQDRQFILSSKKLLLSDSGFYLCAWSVLRAAENTEAFFGQGTRLTVV.

V usage is TRBV6-2 or TRBV6-3 and J usage is TRBJ2-5; TCRdb's D call of TRBD1 is untestable without DNA. CDR3 length: 14 amino acids. Germline V gives CDR1 MNHEY, CDR2 SVGEGT. The CDR3 region is CASSYSGQSETQYF.

V usage is TRBV18 and J usage is TRBJ2-1. Germline V gene lookup returns CDR1 KGHSH and CDR2 LQKENI. The CDR3 runs 13 residues. The CDR3 loop reads CASSPTANNEQFF.

This chain links TRBV28 with TRBJ1-5; the D call of TRBD1 rests on TCRdb alone, since no DNA is present to check it. In germline, CDR1 is MDHEN, CDR2 SYDVKM. CDR3 length: 14 amino acids. The CDR3 spells CASRPPLVPQPQHF.

The chain couples TRBV27 to TRBJ2-1; the D call from TCRdb, TRBD1, cannot be confirmed without DNA. This CDR3 has 15 amino acids. Per germline, CDR1 MNHEY and CDR2 SMNVEV (reference sequence). CDR3 sequence: CASSLVDRVDHEQFF.

The rearrangement joins TRBV6-5 to TRBJ2-7. Germline-derived CDR1 and CDR2 are MNHEY and SVGAGI. The length of the CDR3 is 13 residues. The CDR3 here is CASRPTEPSGQYF.

The chain has TRBV29-1 and TRBJ2-6. CDR3 length: 14 residues. Germline loops: CDR1 SQVTM, CDR2 ANQGSEA. The CDR3: CSVRGSSGANVLTF.

The J gene is TRBJ2-2, the V gene TRBV7-8. Germline V lookup: CDR1 SGHVS, CDR2 FQNEAQ. CDR3 length: 14 residues. The CDR3 reads CASSLSAGHGELFF. Combining the CDR3 with reference TRBV7-8 and TRBJ2-2 gives the whole variable domain GAGVSQSPRYKVAKRGQDVALRCDPISGHVSLFWYQQALGQGPEFLTYFQNEAQLDKSGLPSDRFFAERPEGSVSTLKIQRTQQEDSAVYLCASSLSAGHGELFFGEGSRLTVL.

The chain employs TRBV7-6 and TRBJ1-5; TCRdb reports TRBD1, a call that lacks DNA to check it against. Germline CDR1 reads SGHVS; CDR2 reads FNYEAQ. The CDR3 extends over 14 amino acids. This chain's CDR3 is CASSLGGNRQPQHF.

The chain links TRBV9 to TRBJ1-1; with no DNA, the TCRdb D assignment of TRBD1 cannot be verified. The CDR3 sequence is 16 residues long. Germline V gene sequence: CDR1 SGDLS, CDR2 YYNGEE. The CDR3 sequence is CASSAPEQGYGTEAFF.

J is TRBJ2-6 and V is TRBV5-6; the TCRdb call, TRBD2, lacks DNA for checking. The CDR3 is 18 residues long. Germline loops: CDR1 SGHDT, CDR2 YYEEEE. CDR3 sequence: CASSRGARGFSGANVLTF.

The chain combines TRBV18 with TRBJ1-2. This CDR3 has 15 amino acids. In germline, CDR1 is KGHSH, CDR2 LQKENI. The CDR3 loop is CASSPGLIANYGYTF.

J is TRBJ2-1 and V is TRBV29-1. Germline V gene data show CDR1 as SQVTM and CDR2 as ANQGSEA. This CDR3 has 11 residues. The CDR3 reads CSVEVLGEQFF.

The CDR3 is CASSLGPTETQYF. V is TRBV5-4 and J is TRBJ2-5. CDR1 is SGHNT, CDR2 YYREEE, per germline (reference sequence). The CDR3 runs to 13 residues.

The J gene is TRBJ2-7, the V gene TRBV10-3. The length of the CDR3 is 16 residues. The V gene's germline CDR1 is ENHRY and CDR2 SYGVKD. The CDR3 reads CAISESGRLSSYEQYF.

V is TRBV12-3 or TRBV12-4 and J is TRBJ1-2; TCRdb reports TRBD1, a call that lacks DNA to check it against. This CDR3 has 14 residues. CDR3 protein: CASSLGGVNYGYTF.

J is TRBJ2-7 and V is TRBV28; without DNA, the TCRdb call of TRBD1 cannot be checked. The CDR3 has 14 amino acids. Germline V gives CDR1 MDHEN, CDR2 SYDVKM. The CDR3 reads CASTQGDSFDEQYF.

This chain connects TRBV5-4 to TRBJ2-4; TCRdb's D call, TRBD1, is unchecked because there is no DNA. The CDR3 runs to 15 residues. Per the germline V gene, CDR1 is SGHNT and CDR2 is YYREEE (reference sequence). This CDR3 reads CASSLGGTVENIQYF.

The chain links TRBV5-1 to TRBJ2-2. The germline V gene encodes CDR1 SGHRS and CDR2 YFSETQ. CDR3 length: 14 residues. CDR3 sequence reads: CASSLVLATGELFF.

CDR3 protein: CASSVTGEQYF. The V and J genes are TRBV6-6 and TRBJ2-7. In germline, CDR1 is MNHNY, CDR2 SVGAGI (reference sequence). The CDR3 is made up of 11 amino acids.

The genes are TRBV19 and TRBJ1-1. The CDR3 loop spans 12 amino acids. Germline V CDR1 and CDR2: LNHDA, SQIVND (reference sequence). The chain's CDR3 is CASSTGRNKAFF.

The chain recombines TRBV5-1 with TRBJ2-7. Germline loops: CDR1 SGHRS, CDR2 YFSETQ. The CDR3 is 14 residues long. The CDR3 here is CASSLGGMLNEQYF. Looking up the rest from reference TRBV5-1 and TRBJ2-7 gives the full variable domain: KAGVTQTPRYLIKTRGQQVTLSCSPISGHRSVSWYQQTPGQGLQFLFEYFSETQRNKGNFPGRFSGRQFSNSRSEMNVSTLELGDSALYLCASSLGGMLNEQYFGPGTRLTVT.

V gene TRBV4-2 combines with J gene TRBJ2-5; the D gene TCRdb calls, TRBD2, cannot be checked with no DNA. Germline assignment: CDR1 LGHNA and CDR2 YNFKEQ. CDR3 length equals 18 residues. The chain's CDR3 is CASSQVRDSGTYQETQYF.

J is TRBJ2-3 and V is TRBV5-4; no DNA is available, so the TRBD1 call from TCRdb remains unchecked. The CDR3 loop spans 14 amino acids. Germline-derived CDR1 and CDR2 are SGHNT and YYREEE (reference sequence). CDR3: CASSDRQHTDTQYF.

The V and J genes are TRBV27 and TRBJ1-4; no DNA is available, so the TRBD1 call from TCRdb remains unchecked. The CDR3 consists of 18 residues. Germline loops: CDR1 MNHEY, CDR2 SMNVEV (reference sequence). CDR3 residues: CASSFGDKQGLYPGKLFF.

This rearrangement joins TRBV24-1 to TRBJ2-2; TCRdb gives TRBD1 as the D gene, but with no DNA this cannot be confirmed. The CDR3 totals 18 residues. Germline loops: CDR1 KGHDR, CDR2 SFDVKD. CDR3 in amino acids: CATSDPRTVHMNTGELFF.

The chain joins TRBV6-4 to TRBJ2-7; the TRBD2 assignment by TCRdb is unverifiable without DNA. The CDR3 contains 19 residues. From germline, CDR1 is MRHNA and CDR2 SNTAGT. CDR3: CASSLKGTLDSPWAYEQYF.

The V and J genes are TRBV6-2 or TRBV6-3 and TRBJ1-6; the TCRdb D gene call, TRBD1, has no DNA to confirm it. Germline V gives CDR1 MNHEY, CDR2 SVGEGT. The CDR3 is 15 amino acids. This CDR3 is CASIKRDAYNSPLHF.

This sequence joins TRBV19 and TRBJ1-4. CDR3 size: 14 residues. The germline V gene has CDR1 LNHDA and CDR2 SQIVND (reference sequence). CDR3 region: CASRLQGGGEKLFF.